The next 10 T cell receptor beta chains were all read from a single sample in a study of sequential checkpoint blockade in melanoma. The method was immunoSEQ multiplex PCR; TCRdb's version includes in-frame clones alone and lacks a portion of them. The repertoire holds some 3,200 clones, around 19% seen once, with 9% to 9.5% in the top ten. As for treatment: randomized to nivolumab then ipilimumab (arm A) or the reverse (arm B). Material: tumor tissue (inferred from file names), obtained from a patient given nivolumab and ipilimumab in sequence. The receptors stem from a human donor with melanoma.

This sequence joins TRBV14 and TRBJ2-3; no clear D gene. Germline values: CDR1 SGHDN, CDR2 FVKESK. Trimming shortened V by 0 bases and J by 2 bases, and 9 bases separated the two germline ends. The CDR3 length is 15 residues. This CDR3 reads CASSQDHSTTDTQYF. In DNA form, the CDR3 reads TGTGCCAGCAGCCAAGATCACAGTACCACAGATACGCAGTATTTT. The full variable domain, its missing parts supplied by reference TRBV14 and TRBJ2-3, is EAGVTQFPSHSVIEKGQTVTLRCDPISGHDNLYWYRRVMGKEIKFLLHFVKESKQDESGMPNNRFLAERTGGTYSTLKVQPAELEDSGVYFCASSQDHSTTDTQYFGPGTRLTVL.

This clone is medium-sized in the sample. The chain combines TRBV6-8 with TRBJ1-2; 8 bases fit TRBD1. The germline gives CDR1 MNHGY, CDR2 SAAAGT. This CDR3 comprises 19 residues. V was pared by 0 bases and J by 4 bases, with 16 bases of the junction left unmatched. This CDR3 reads CASSYSTPFLTGASYGYTF. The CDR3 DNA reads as TGTGCCAGCAGTTACTCGACCCCATTCCTGACAGGGGCTTCCTATGGCTACACCTTC.

CDR3 loop: CAWSVSRLGTGSNQPQHF. In DNA form, the CDR3 reads TGTGCCTGGAGTGTAAGTCGGTTGGGTACGGGAAGCAATCAGCCCCAGCATTTT. This chain uses TRBV30 with TRBJ1-5, with D unresolved. V lost 0 bases, J lost 1 base, and 19 bases lay in between. Germline assignment: CDR1 GTSNPN and CDR2 SVGIG (reference sequence). This CDR3 is 18 amino acids long.

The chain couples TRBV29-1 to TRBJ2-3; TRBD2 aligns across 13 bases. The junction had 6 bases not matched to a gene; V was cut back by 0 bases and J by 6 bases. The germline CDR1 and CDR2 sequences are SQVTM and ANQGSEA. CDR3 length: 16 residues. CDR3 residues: CSVEDSGLAGMDTQYF. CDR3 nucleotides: TGCAGCGTTGAAGATTCGGGACTAGCGGGGATGGATACGCAGTATTTT.

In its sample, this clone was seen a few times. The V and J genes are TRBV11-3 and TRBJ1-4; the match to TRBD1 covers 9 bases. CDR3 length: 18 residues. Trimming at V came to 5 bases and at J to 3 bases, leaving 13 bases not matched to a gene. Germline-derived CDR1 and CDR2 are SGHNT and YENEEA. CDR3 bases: TGTGCCAGCAGCCCTGGGGTACAGGGGGCGCGGGCTAATGAAAAACTGTTTTTT. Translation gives CASSPGVQGARANEKLFF.

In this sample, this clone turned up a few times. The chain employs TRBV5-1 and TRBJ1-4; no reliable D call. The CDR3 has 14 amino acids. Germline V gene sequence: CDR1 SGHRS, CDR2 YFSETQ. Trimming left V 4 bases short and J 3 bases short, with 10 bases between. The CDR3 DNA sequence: TGCGCCAGCAGCCGAAGGACCGCTAATGAAAAACTGTTTTTT. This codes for CASSRRTANEKLFF.

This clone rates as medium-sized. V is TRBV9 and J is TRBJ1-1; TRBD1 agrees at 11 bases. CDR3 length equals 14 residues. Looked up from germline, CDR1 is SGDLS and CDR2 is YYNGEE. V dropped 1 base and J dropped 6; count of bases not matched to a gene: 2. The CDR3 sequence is CASSVRTGGAEAFF. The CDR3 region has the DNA TGTGCCAGCAGCGTAAGGACAGGGGGCGCTGAAGCTTTCTTT.

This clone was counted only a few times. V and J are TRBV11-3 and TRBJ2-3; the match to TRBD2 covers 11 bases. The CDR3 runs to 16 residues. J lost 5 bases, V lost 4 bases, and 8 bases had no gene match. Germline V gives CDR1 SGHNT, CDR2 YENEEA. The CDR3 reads CASSSRLAGGGDTQYF. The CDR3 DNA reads TGTGCCAGCAGCTCCCGGCTAGCGGGAGGAGGAGATACGCAGTATTTT.

DNA for the CDR3: TGTGCCAGCAGCGTAGAGGGTAGATACAATGAGCAGTTCTTC. Amino acids: CASSVEGRYNEQFF. The gene calls are TRBV9 and TRBJ2-1, with D hard to call. CDR3 length: 14 amino acids. The germline V and J ends were trimmed by 0 bases and 4 bases, with 8 bases remaining between them. Germline V gives CDR1 SGDLS, CDR2 YYNGEE.

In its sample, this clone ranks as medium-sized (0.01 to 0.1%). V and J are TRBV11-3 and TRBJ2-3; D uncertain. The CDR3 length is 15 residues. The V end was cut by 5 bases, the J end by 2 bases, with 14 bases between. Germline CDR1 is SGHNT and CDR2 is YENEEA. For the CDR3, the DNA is TGTGCCAGCAGCACCACATATCTAGACACAGATACGCAGTATTTT. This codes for CASSTTYLDTDTQYF.